This TCR beta chain was recorded in a study of blood T cell repertoires in COVID-19. About the research overall: Samples came from the United States, Italy and Spain, spanning acute and convalescent COVID-19.

The V segment lost 6 bases and the J segment 2 bases; nucleotides outside the gene matches: 10. This CDR3 spans 15 amino acids. Looked up from germline, CDR1 is SNHLY and CDR2 is FYNNEI. Libraries were prepared by immunoSEQ multiplex PCR; TCRdb keeps only in-frame clonotypes and omits some of them. The sample has approximately 260,000 clones, roughly four fifths seen once. Sample: peripheral blood. The V call is TRBV2, the J call TRBJ2-7; 7 bases agree with TRBD2. The TCR comes from a woman between 55 and 75 years old with active or convalescent COVID-19. In nucleotides, the CDR3 is TGTGCCAGCAGCCAACTAGCGAATCGTACCTACGAGCAGTACTTC. Its translation is CASSQLANRTYEQYF.